The 30 T cell receptor beta chains given below trace back to one sample, sequenced in a study of T cells in Graves' hyperthyroidism and ophthalmopathy. The CDR3 regions of TCR beta were amplified from RNA transcripts. The TCR CDR3 first-round RT-PCR relied on the HTBI primer set. TCRdb reanalysed the multiplex PCR reads using MiXCR and keeps one entry per CDR3 protein. This sample has hundreds of thousands of distinct CDR3 sequences, with 20% found just once. Material: blood. The origin of the receptors is a man in his forties with Graves' ophthalmopathy.

The chain employs TRBV4-1 and TRBJ1-2; TRBD1 matches 8 bases. The CDR3 runs 19 residues. V trimming: 4 bases; J trimming: 0 bases; junction bases outside the gene matches: 16. CDR1 is MGHRA and CDR2 is YSYEKL in the germline V gene. CDR3 region: CASSPLLDRGFGSNYGYTF. Here the CDR3 DNA reads TGCGCCAGCAGCCCCCTTTTAGACAGGGGATTCGGGTCTAACTATGGCTACACCTTC.

Many counts were recorded for this clonotype. The chain couples TRBV7-6 to TRBJ2-1, with D possibly being TRBD2 (5 bases). The length of the CDR3 is 15 residues. Trimming took 2 bases from V and 7 from J, leaving 15 bases between them. Per the germline V gene, CDR1 is SGHVS and CDR2 is FNYEAQ. CDR3 amino acids: CASSLSHSSGNEQFF. Here the CDR3 DNA reads TGTGCCAGCAGCTTAAGTCACTCCTCGGGAAATGAGCAGTTCTTC.

The chain is built from TRBV20-1 and TRBJ1-6; D is uncertain. The length of the CDR3 is 13 residues. In germline, CDR1 is DFQATT, CDR2 SNEGSKA (reference sequence). Trimming took 5 bases from V and 15 from J, leaving 20 bases between them. CDR3 DNA: TGCAGTGCTGACGATCGACTAACCGGAGACCTCCACTTT. Amino acid sequence: CSADDRLTGDLHF.

This chain joins TRBV11-2 and TRBJ2-7; D ambiguous. The CDR3 has 15 amino acids. V was trimmed by 8 bases and J by 1 base, leaving 18 bases between them. Germline V gene data show CDR1 as SGHAT and CDR2 as FQNNGV. CDR3 DNA: TGTGCCAGCGGATACCCCCCTGGCGGTTCCTACGAGCAGTACTTC. Protein product: CASGYPPGGSYEQYF.

This clonotype showed up just a few times. Here the CDR3 reads CASSQPGRLGSYEQYF. The CDR3 DNA follows: TGCGCCAGCAGCCAGCCAGGGCGTTTGGGCTCCTACGAGCAGTACTTC. The chain recombines TRBV4-1 with TRBJ2-7; D is perhaps TRBD1 (5 bases). In germline, CDR1 is MGHRA, CDR2 YSYEKL. This CDR3 comprises 16 residues. V was trimmed by 3 bases and J by 0 bases, leaving 15 bases between them.

Ten or more counts support this clonotype. The chain has TRBV12-3 or TRBV12-4 and TRBJ2-1, with TRBD2 matching over 11 bases. Losses at the gene ends were 7 bases for V and 7 bases for J; bases not matched to a gene: 15. The CDR3 length is 17 residues. The CDR3 region is CASTETGIAGGINEQFF. The CDR3 coding sequence is TGTGCCAGCACCGAGACCGGGATAGCGGGAGGGATAAATGAGCAGTTCTTC.

In this sample, this clonotype turned up a few times. The chain recombines TRBV2 with TRBJ2-3; D tentatively reads TRBD1 or TRBD2 (5 bases each). The V gene lost 7 bases and the J gene lost 7 bases, with 12 bases spanning the gap. The V gene's germline CDR1 is SNHLY and CDR2 FYNNEI. The CDR3 is 12 residues long. This chain's CDR3 is CASIGAIHTQYF. The CDR3 DNA follows: TGTGCCAGCATCGGGGCCATTCATACGCAGTATTTT.

The sample holds a few counts of this clonotype. This chain joins TRBV12-3 or TRBV12-4 and TRBJ1-5; a weak D match, TRBD1 (5 bases). The CDR3 has 12 amino acids. Trimming cost V 11 bases and J 5 bases, with 13 bases left between them. The CDR3 sequence is CASGGGDQPQHF. The CDR3 region has the DNA TGTGCCTCTGGGGGGGGTGATCAGCCCCAGCATTTT.

In this sample, this clonotype turned up a few times. V is TRBV6-2 or TRBV6-3 and J is TRBJ2-2; 9 bases are a match to TRBD2. V shed 7 bases and J 6 bases; nucleotides not matched to a gene: 12. CDR1 and CDR2 (germline): MNHEY, SVGEGT. CDR3 length: 16 residues. In DNA form, the CDR3 reads TGTGCCAGCAAATTTAGCGGGAGTGTTAATTCCGGGGAGCTGTTTTTT. Protein sequence: CASKFSGSVNSGELFF.

This clonotype has just a few counts. The chain carries TRBV27 and TRBJ2-3; 10 bases match TRBD2. Germline V gene lookup returns CDR1 MNHEY and CDR2 SMNVEV (reference sequence). This CDR3 comprises 15 residues. Unmatched junction bases numbered 8, after V lost 3 bases and J lost 8 bases. The CDR3: CASSFTGLASATQYF. CDR3 sequence (DNA): TGTGCCAGCAGTTTTACGGGACTAGCGAGTGCTACGCAGTATTTT.

There are many counts of this clonotype. V and J are TRBV20-1 and TRBJ2-5, with 7 bases matching TRBD2. CDR3 length equals 10 residues. In germline, CDR1 is DFQATT, CDR2 SNEGSKA (reference sequence). CDR3 in DNA: TGCCCACTAGCGCAAGAGACCCAGTACTTC. Translation: CPLAQETQYF.

In this sample, this clonotype turned up a few times. The gene calls are TRBV2 and TRBJ1-2, with D maybe TRBD1 (5 bases). This CDR3 contains 14 residues. The V end lost 4 bases, the J end lost 1 base, and 10 bases lay between the germline ends. Germline V CDR1 and CDR2: SNHLY, FYNNEI. CDR3 residues: CASSATAINYGYTF. The CDR3 nucleotides read TGTGCCAGCAGTGCGACAGCCATTAACTATGGCTACACCTTC.

This clonotype was recorded at least ten times. This chain uses TRBV11-2 with TRBJ2-1, with D tentatively TRBD1 or TRBD2 (5 bases each). There are 16 residues in the CDR3. Trimming removed 1 base from V and 7 bases from J, with 17 bases in between. Germline V lookup: CDR1 SGHAT, CDR2 FQNNGV. Written as DNA, the CDR3 is TGTGCCAGCAGCTTAGTGGTTGCTAGCTGGGGGAATGAGCAGTTCTTC. Protein: CASSLVVASWGNEQFF.

This clonotype was detected a few times. V usage is TRBV6-2 or TRBV6-3 and J usage is TRBJ1-1, with 9 bases that match TRBD1. There are 16 residues in the CDR3. CDR1 MNHEY and CDR2 SVGEGT come from the germline V gene. J gave up 4 bases and V 4 bases, and 10 bases lay outside the gene matches. The DNA for the CDR3 is TGTGCCAGCAGTTCCCCAGCCGGGACAGGGCGCACTGAAGCTTTCTTT. Amino acid sequence: CASSSPAGTGRTEAFF.

This clonotype showed up just a few times. This chain uses TRBV20-1 with TRBJ2-5; 9 nucleotides match TRBD2. The germline CDR1 and CDR2 sequences are DFQATT and SNEGSKA (reference sequence). This CDR3 has 15 residues. V shed 1 base, J shed 4 bases, and the junction held 7 bases outside the gene matches. The CDR3 protein is CSARVGLAQGETQYF. The DNA of the CDR3 is TGCAGTGCTAGAGTGGGACTAGCCCAGGGAGAGACCCAGTACTTC.

In this sample, this clonotype turned up many times. The J gene is TRBJ1-1, the V gene TRBV6-6; no definite D call. The V end was cut by 0 bases, the J end by 0 bases, with 8 bases between. From germline, CDR1 is MNHNY and CDR2 SVGAGI (reference sequence). The CDR3 has 15 residues. This CDR3 reads CASSYSQHMNTEAFF. The CDR3 DNA follows: TGTGCCAGCAGTTACTCGCAGCACATGAACACTGAAGCTTTCTTT.

Worth noting for this clonotype: A clone one base away is much larger, so this may be a read error. The V gene is TRBV2, the J gene TRBJ1-1, with D unclear. The CDR3 sequence is 11 residues long. The V and J ends lost 5 bases and 8 bases respectively, with 9 bases between them. Germline V CDR1 and CDR2: SNHLY, FYNNEI. The CDR3 DNA reads TGTGCCAGCAGTTTACGGAGAGAAGCTTTCTTT. Residues: CASSLRREAFF. The complete variable domain, with remaining parts taken from reference TRBV2 and TRBJ1-1, reads EPEVTQTPSHQVTQMGQEVILRCVPISNHLYFYWYRQILGQKVEFLVSFYNNEISEKSEIFDDQFSVERPDGSNFTLKIRSTKLEDSAMYFCASSLRREAFFGQGTRLTVV.

There are many counts of this clonotype. V and J are TRBV10-3 and TRBJ2-6, with TRBD1 matching 11 bases. The CDR3 is 17 amino acids. The trim removed 4 bases at V and 0 bases at J, leaving 2 bases unmatched. The germline CDR1 and CDR2 sequences are ENHRY and SYGVKD. Here the CDR3 reads CAISAGTGGSGANVLTF. CDR3 DNA: TGTGCCATCAGTGCCGGGACAGGGGGCTCTGGGGCCAACGTCCTGACTTTC.

Note on this clonotype: This clone may be a read error of a much larger clone one base away. This chain links TRBV5-1 with TRBJ2-7; no reliable D call. Per germline, CDR1 SGHRS and CDR2 YFSETQ. The CDR3 runs 13 residues. In DNA form, the CDR3 reads TGCGCCAGCAGGGTTAGGAGCTCCTACGAGCAGCACTTC. As protein: CASRVRSSYEQHF.

In this sample, this clonotype turned up many times. This rearrangement joins TRBV5-1 to TRBJ2-3, with 13 bases lining up with TRBD2. The CDR3 runs 15 residues. From germline, CDR1 is SGHRS and CDR2 YFSETQ. V gave up 2 bases and J gave up 6 bases; unmatched junction bases: 3. CDR3 amino acids: CASSFGTSGVDTQYF. Here the CDR3 DNA reads TGCGCCAGCAGCTTCGGGACTAGCGGGGTTGATACGCAGTATTTT.

This clonotype has only a few counts. The rearrangement uses TRBV5-1 and TRBJ1-3, with 7 bases that match TRBD1. V shed 0 bases and J 1 base; nucleotides not matched to a gene: 4. CDR3 length: 16 residues. Germline CDR1 is SGHRS and CDR2 is YFSETQ. The CDR3 DNA follows: TGCGCCAGCAGCTTGGCCGGGGACAGATCTGGAAACACCATATATTTT. It encodes CASSLAGDRSGNTIYF.

A few counts support this clonotype. V gene TRBV10-2 combines with J gene TRBJ2-7, with D unresolved. Germline CDR1 WSHSY, CDR2 SAAADI. Between the trimmed V and J ends, which lost 9 bases and 0 bases, there was a span of 18 bases. The CDR3 length is 15 residues. CDR3 DNA: TGCGCCAGTCCGGGTGGGCAGGCAAGCTCCTACGAGCAGTACTTC. Its protein is CASPGGQASSYEQYF.

V is TRBV12-3 or TRBV12-4 and J is TRBJ1-5; possibly TRBD1 for D (5 bases). Trimming shortened V by 6 bases and J by 1 base, and 13 bases separated the two germline ends. CDR3 length: 15 residues. The chain's CDR3 is CASRQGGGSNQPQHF. CDR3 sequence (DNA): TGTGCCAGCAGGCAGGGTGGTGGGAGCAATCAGCCCCAGCATTTT.

This chain joins TRBV19 and TRBJ2-1, with a weak D call TRBD2 (6 bases). The CDR3 contains 11 residues. Germline CDR1 is LNHDA and CDR2 is SQIVND (reference sequence). V was trimmed by 4 bases and J by 11 bases, leaving 9 bases between them. CDR3 region: CASSRGTQQFF. The CDR3 coding sequence is TGTGCCAGTAGTAGGGGGACTCAGCAGTTCTTC.

The sample holds many counts of this clonotype. This chain connects TRBV3-1 to TRBJ2-3, with unresolved D. This CDR3 is built from 15 residues. V lost 4 bases and J lost 2, with 13 bases in between. Germline loops: CDR1 LGHDT, CDR2 YNNKEL (reference sequence). The DNA of the CDR3 is TGTGCCAGCAGCCTCGATCAGAGGATCACAGATACGCAGTATTTT. Translating gives CASSLDQRITDTQYF.

This clonotype was observed many times. J is TRBJ2-5 and V is TRBV5-1, with 8 bases lining up with TRBD1. J was trimmed by 5 bases and V by 4 bases; bases with no gene match: 7. Germline CDR1 and CDR2: SGHRS and YFSETQ. The CDR3 is 14 residues long. CDR3 nucleotides: TGCGCCAGCAGCACACGGACAGGGAGGGAGACCCAGTACTTC. Translation: CASSTRTGRETQYF.

This chain links TRBV9 with TRBJ2-1; D is perhaps TRBD1 or TRBD2 (5 bases each). The germline V gene has CDR1 SGDLS and CDR2 YYNGEE. Trimming shortened V by 0 bases and J by 3 bases, and 16 bases separated the two germline ends. This CDR3 is built from 17 residues. CDR3 loop: CASSVGTGPDLYNEQFF. The CDR3 nucleotides read TGTGCCAGCAGCGTAGGAACGGGGCCAGACCTCTACAATGAGCAGTTCTTC.

Ten or more counts support this clonotype. In DNA form, the CDR3 reads TGTGCCTGGGCAGGGACTAGCGGGTTCGGGGAGCAGTTCTTC. This translates into CAWAGTSGFGEQFF. The chain recombines TRBV30 with TRBJ2-1, with 12 bases that match TRBD2. CDR1 is GTSNPN and CDR2 is SVGIG in the germline V gene (reference sequence). The V gene end was trimmed by 5 bases and the J gene end by 10 bases; junction bases not matched to a gene: 9. The CDR3 contains 14 residues.

This clonotype was counted between two and nine times. The gene calls are TRBV9 and TRBJ1-5; the match to TRBD1 covers 11 bases. This CDR3 has 15 residues. Germline-derived CDR1 and CDR2 are SGDLS and YYNGEE. After removal of 2 bases from V and 6 bases from J, the junction contained 4 bases not matched to a gene. CDR3 coding DNA: TGTGCCAGCAGCGTGGGACAGGGGGTGAGTCAGCCCCAGCATTTT. It yields the protein CASSVGQGVSQPQHF.

The chain carries TRBV5-1 and TRBJ1-1, with D maybe TRBD1 (6 bases). The CDR3 loop spans 17 amino acids. V gave up 2 bases and J gave up 4 bases, with 21 bases separating them. CDR1 SGHRS and CDR2 YFSETQ come from the germline V gene. The CDR3 bases are TGCGCCAGCAGCTTCGGACGGGACACTCATGGGGGCACTGAAGCTTTCTTT. Its translation: CASSFGRDTHGGTEAFF.